A single sample gave rise to the 23 T cell receptor beta chains below, sequenced in a study of regulatory T cells in long-lasting Graves disease. Combining iRepertoire HTBI primers with Arm-PCR of CDR3 regions, the authors built TCR beta libraries. Via MiXCR, TCRdb re-called the multiplex PCR reads, giving one row per CDR3 protein. The sample shows about 340,000 distinct CDR3 sequences, 20% of them seen only once. Sample time point: persistent/refractory GD, antithyroid drugs over 5 years with positive TRAb. Extracted PBMC RNA gave rise to the TCR library. Sequencing was performed on peripheral blood mononuclear cells (PBMCs), taken when the disease was refractory, from a patient treated with antithyroid drugs. The receptors stem from a female donor with Graves disease.

Only a few counts were recorded for this clonotype. At one of its ends the junction is not consistent with the germline gene, which may arise from a read error. This sequence joins TRBV20-1 and TRBJ2-7; D is unresolved. CDR3 length: 14 amino acids. The germline V gene encodes CDR1 DFQATT and CDR2 SNEGSKA (reference sequence). The DNA for the CDR3 is TGCAGTGCAATGCCTGGGGATTCAGCCTACAAGCAGTACTTC. This translates into CSAMPGDSAYKQYF.

This clonotype was observed many times. The chain has TRBV20-1 and TRBJ2-5; 13 bases match TRBD2. The CDR3 length is 16 residues. Trimming cost V 6 bases and J 0 bases; bases outside gene matches: 7. Looked up from germline, CDR1 is DFQATT and CDR2 is SNEGSKA (reference sequence). The CDR3 is CSAEGTSGKYQETQYF. DNA for the CDR3: TGCAGTGCCGAAGGGACTAGCGGGAAGTACCAAGAGACCCAGTACTTC.

This clonotype was recorded a few times. This CDR3 is missing its conserved last phenylalanine or tryptophan, likely due to a read error. The chain is built from TRBV15 and TRBJ1-5, with D uncertain. This CDR3 spans 17 amino acids. Trimming stripped 0 bases from V and 2 bases from J, with 14 bases between. In germline, CDR1 is LNHNV, CDR2 YYDKDF (reference sequence). CDR3 region: CATSRDHERTGNQPQHL. CDR3 DNA: TGTGCCACCAGCAGAGATCACGAGAGGACGGGCAATCAGCCCCAGCATCTT.

This clonotype occurred many times. This chain links TRBV10-3 with TRBJ2-2, with D uncertain. Trimming pared 4 bases from V and 4 bases from J, leaving 7 bases between. The CDR3 extends over 13 amino acids. Germline CDR1 ENHRY, CDR2 SYGVKD. CDR3 loop: CAISAGGTGELFF. The CDR3 DNA is TGTGCCATCAGTGCTGGTGGCACCGGGGAGCTGTTTTTT.

This clonotype was seen at least ten times. The V and J genes are TRBV12-5 and TRBJ2-2, with a possible D match to TRBD1 (5 bases). Germline CDR1 reads LGHNT; CDR2 reads FRNRAP. V shed 4 bases and J shed 8 bases, with 11 bases lying between them. The CDR3 loop spans 13 amino acids. CDR3 nucleotides: TGTGCTAGTGGTTCCTCAAGGGGAGGGGAGCTGTTTTTT. It codes for CASGSSRGGELFF.

The chain has TRBV7-2 and TRBJ2-3, with D perhaps TRBD1 or TRBD2 (5 bases each). The V and J ends lost 1 base and 1 base respectively, with 12 bases between them. The CDR3 spans 16 residues. In germline, CDR1 is SGHTA, CDR2 FQGNSA. The CDR3 here is CASSLGFRGGTDTQYF. The DNA for the CDR3 is TGTGCCAGCAGCTTAGGCTTCCGGGGCGGCACAGATACGCAGTATTTT.

This clonotype came up a few times. The genes are TRBV5-5 and TRBJ1-1, with D uncertain. The germline V gene encodes CDR1 SGHKS and CDR2 YYEKEE (reference sequence). This CDR3 is built from 15 residues. The V end lost 4 bases, the J end lost 4 bases, and 17 bases lay between the germline ends. The CDR3 region is CASSLENTRGTEAFF. The CDR3 nucleotides are TGTGCCAGCAGCCTGGAAAACACCCGGGGCACTGAAGCTTTCTTT.

This clonotype was counted at least ten times. An end of the junction differs from the germline gene, which may be a read error. V usage is TRBV5-1 and J usage is TRBJ1-1; TRBD1 matches at 10 bases. The germline gives CDR1 SGHRS, CDR2 YFSETQ. The CDR3 runs 15 residues. Written as DNA, the CDR3 is TGTGCCAGCAGTCTCGGACAGGGGGTGAACACTGAAGCTTTCTTT. Amino acid sequence: CASSLGQGVNTEAFF.

The chain uses TRBV27 and TRBJ1-5, with TRBD1 identical over 9 bases. Trimming at V came to 4 bases and at J to 7 bases, leaving 11 bases not matched to a gene. The CDR3 length is 16 residues. CDR1 and CDR2 from the germline V gene are MNHEY and SMNVEV (reference sequence). The CDR3 spells CASSSSPTGGKQPQHF. The CDR3 DNA is TGTGCCAGCAGTTCTTCTCCGACAGGGGGAAAACAGCCCCAGCATTTT.

The rearrangement joins TRBV7-9 to TRBJ2-1; a possible D gene is TRBD2 (6 bases). The CDR3 consists of 14 residues. V was shortened by 5 bases and J by 3 bases, with 11 bases between the two germline ends. Germline-derived CDR1 and CDR2 are SEHNR and FQNEAQ (reference sequence). In nucleotides, the CDR3 is TGTGCCAGCAGCCCCAGGGACTTCTACAATGAGCAGTTCTTC. It encodes CASSPRDFYNEQFF.

This clonotype was observed many times. The V gene is TRBV24-1, the J gene TRBJ2-2; maybe TRBD2 (6 bases). Looked up from germline, CDR1 is KGHDR and CDR2 is SFDVKD. V dropped 7 bases and J dropped 7 bases, with 9 bases sitting between them. The CDR3 is 12 residues long. The CDR3 spells CATSRGFGELFF. The CDR3 coding sequence is TGTGCCACCAGCCGGGGGTTCGGGGAGCTGTTTTTT.

This clonotype was counted a few times. The J gene is TRBJ2-5, the V gene TRBV9, with a weak D call TRBD1 (7 bases). Trimming left V 3 bases short and J 5 bases short, with 14 bases between. Germline CDR1 SGDLS, CDR2 YYNGEE. The CDR3 covers 14 residues. CDR3 sequence: CASSADREAETQYF. The CDR3 DNA follows: TGTGCCAGCAGCGCCGACAGGGAGGCGGAGACCCAGTACTTC.

This clonotype was recorded only once. The chain recombines TRBV9 with TRBJ2-3; D is unresolved. The V and J ends lost 5 bases and 0 bases respectively, with 10 bases between them. The CDR3 has 14 residues. The germline V gene encodes CDR1 SGDLS and CDR2 YYNGEE. Written as DNA, the CDR3 is TGTGCCAGCAGTCCTTCTGTGAGCACAGATACGCAGTATTTT. This sequence encodes CASSPSVSTDTQYF. Full variable domain (missing parts from reference TRBV9 and TRBJ2-3): DSGVTQTPKHLITATGQRVTLRCSPRSGDLSVYWYQQSLDQGLQFLIQYYNGEERAKGNILERFSAQQFPDLHSELNLSSLELGDSALYFCASSPSVSTDTQYFGPGTRLTVL.

This clonotype was observed at least ten times. The chain joins TRBV18 to TRBJ1-1, with 7 bases that match TRBD1. The germline gives CDR1 KGHSH, CDR2 LQKENI. This CDR3 has 13 residues. Trimming took 5 bases from V and 5 from J; bases not matched to a gene: 5. CDR3 in DNA: TGTGCCAGCTCAGCGACAGGGTTAACTGAAGCTTTCTTT. As protein: CASSATGLTEAFF.

This clonotype was seen repeatedly, ten times or more. The chain links TRBV28 to TRBJ1-1, with 7 bases identical to TRBD1. Germline trimming cut 5 bases from V and 1 base from J; bases unmatched to any gene: 7. The CDR3 is made up of 15 amino acids. Germline CDR1 reads MDHEN; CDR2 reads SYDVKM. CDR3 sequence reads: CASSDRGQTNTEAFF. In nucleotides, the CDR3 is TGTGCCAGCAGTGATAGGGGACAGACGAACACTGAAGCTTTCTTT.

The chain carries TRBV7-8 and TRBJ2-2; 11 nucleotides agree with TRBD2. CDR1 and CDR2 (germline): SGHVS, FQNEAQ. The CDR3 is 18 residues long. The V gene end was trimmed by 1 base and the J gene end by 0 bases; junction bases not matched to a gene: 4. DNA for the CDR3: TGTGCCAGCAGCTTAGTGAGACTAGCGGGATCGAACACCGGGGAGCTGTTTTTT. This gives the protein CASSLVRLAGSNTGELFF.

This clonotype was picked up many times. The chain combines TRBV2 with TRBJ1-2; D is unclear. The CDR3 has 13 residues. CDR1 and CDR2 (germline): SNHLY, FYNNEI. The V end was cut by 3 bases, the J end by 0 bases, with 5 bases between. Written as DNA, the CDR3 is TGTGCCAGCAGTGATGGGGCTAACTATGGCTACACCTTC. This translates into CASSDGANYGYTF.

The sample holds many counts of this clonotype. The genes are TRBV27 and TRBJ1-2; D possibly corresponds to TRBD1 (6 bases). Germline V gives CDR1 MNHEY, CDR2 SMNVEV (reference sequence). CDR3 size: 16 residues. V was trimmed by 5 bases and J by 3 bases, leaving 19 bases between them. Here the CDR3 DNA reads TGTGCCAGCAGTGACTTTGGTGGCAGGGGACACTATGGCTACACCTTC. Protein sequence: CASSDFGGRGHYGYTF.

This clonotype was counted a few times. The CDR3 sequence: CASRLQALPLNTEAFF. Here the CDR3 DNA reads TGTGCCAGTAGGTTGCAGGCCCTCCCATTGAACACTGAAGCTTTCTTT. This sequence joins TRBV19 and TRBJ1-1; D is uncertain. Trimming shortened V by 6 bases and J by 0 bases, and 17 bases separated the two germline ends. CDR3 length: 16 residues. Germline CDR1 and CDR2: LNHDA and SQIVND (reference sequence).

The CDR3 coding sequence is TGTGCTAGTGGCCCCGGGACAGCGAATAACAATGAGCAGTTCTTC. Translating gives CASGPGTANNNEQFF. This chain links TRBV12-5 with TRBJ2-1, with 7 bases matching TRBD1. Per germline, CDR1 LGHNT and CDR2 FRNRAP. With V trimmed by 6 bases and J by 5 bases, 10 bases remained unmatched. The CDR3 is 15 amino acids.

This clonotype was observed a few times. The V and J genes are TRBV6-2 or TRBV6-3 and TRBJ2-1; 8 bases agree with TRBD2. The CDR3 contains 15 residues. V was pared by 4 bases and J by 7 bases, with 9 bases of the junction left unmatched. CDR1 MNHEY and CDR2 SVGEGT come from the germline V gene. The CDR3 nucleotides read TGTGCCAGCAGTTTCGGACTAGCCCGGAGAAATGAGCAGTTCTTC. As protein: CASSFGLARRNEQFF.

This clonotype was counted a few times. The chain carries TRBV18 and TRBJ1-2; D is undetermined. The CDR3 consists of 13 residues. Trimming removed 0 bases from V and 8 bases from J, with 10 bases in between. The germline gives CDR1 KGHSH, CDR2 LQKENI. The CDR3 loop reads CASSPPNSRGYTF. CDR3 nucleotide sequence: TGTGCCAGCTCACCACCTAACAGCCGGGGCTACACCTTC. Filled out from reference TRBV18 and TRBJ1-2, the complete variable domain reads NAGVMQNPRHLVRRRGQEARLRCSPMKGHSHVYWYRQLPEEGLKFMVYLQKENIIDESGMPKERFSAEFPKEGPSILRIQQVVRGDSAAYFCASSPPNSRGYTFGSGTRLTVV.

Regarding this clonotype: A read error may explain this, as a much larger clone is one base away. J is TRBJ1-2 and V is TRBV28, with TRBD1 matching over 8 bases. J lost 1 base, V lost 6 bases, and 10 bases had no gene match. This CDR3 contains 16 residues. Germline V gene lookup returns CDR1 MDHEN and CDR2 SYDVKM. The chain's CDR3 is CASRTTQQGVNYGYTF. CDR3 DNA sequence: TGTGCCAGCAGGACCACCCAACAGGGGGTTAACTATGGCTACACCTTC.